Each of the 7 T cell receptor beta chains below was sequenced from the same sample in a study of human T cells and chemical hapten exposure. A single record per CDR3 protein comes from TCRdb applying MiXCR to the RACE reads. The data show 330,000 or so distinct CDR3 sequences, 6% to 7% seen once. Noted time point: patch test 2, 6 weeks after DPC sensitization. Treatment denoted: therapeutic diphenylcyclopropenone sensitization with weekly scalp DPC. Specimen: whole blood, collected in connection with sensitization to the hapten diphenylcyclopropenone (DPC). Receptors originate from a woman younger than 35 with alopecia areata. Some clones in this sample may be carry-over from other donors' samples.

This clonotype was recorded a few times. The V call is TRBV11-3, the J call TRBJ2-4; tentatively, D is TRBD1 (5 bases). V was clipped by 4 bases and J by 8 bases, with 15 bases between them. The CDR3 extends over 14 amino acids. The germline CDR1 and CDR2 sequences are SGHNT and YENEEA. The CDR3 nucleotides are TGTGCCAGCAGCTCACAAGGGGATGTAGACATTCAGTACTTC. Its protein product is CASSSQGDVDIQYF.

The sample holds many counts of this clonotype. This chain uses TRBV6-5 with TRBJ1-2; no firm D call. In germline, CDR1 is MNHEY, CDR2 SVGAGI. V gave up 0 bases and J gave up 2 bases, with 10 bases separating them. The CDR3 consists of 15 residues. The CDR3 region is CASSYSITVNYGYTF. The CDR3 coding sequence is TGTGCCAGCAGTTACTCGATTACAGTCAACTATGGCTACACCTTC.

This clonotype was counted ten times or more. This rearrangement joins TRBV18 to TRBJ1-3; D ambiguous. This CDR3 has 16 amino acids. Germline lookup yields CDR1 KGHSH and CDR2 LQKENI. The V gene lost 4 bases and the J gene lost 2 bases, with 15 bases spanning the gap. CDR3 loop: CASSLRAPDPGNTIYF. The CDR3 DNA is TGTGCCAGCTCACTCCGGGCCCCGGACCCTGGAAACACCATATATTTT. Filled out from reference TRBV18 and TRBJ1-3, the complete variable domain reads NAGVMQNPRHLVRRRGQEARLRCSPMKGHSHVYWYRQLPEEGLKFMVYLQKENIIDESGMPKERFSAEFPKEGPSILRIQQVVRGDSAAYFCASSLRAPDPGNTIYFGEGSWLTVV.

This clonotype came up many times. V and J are TRBV12-3 or TRBV12-4 and TRBJ1-5, with D maybe TRBD1 (6 bases). There are 16 residues in the CDR3. Trimming stripped 0 bases from V and 5 bases from J, with 14 bases between. This CDR3 is CASSLARQGRDQPQHF. For the CDR3, the DNA is TGTGCCAGCAGTTTAGCGCGCCAGGGGAGGGATCAGCCCCAGCATTTT.

This chain uses TRBV6-6 with TRBJ2-7; D tentatively reads TRBD1 or TRBD2 (5 bases each). Germline loops: CDR1 MNHNY, CDR2 SVGAGI (reference sequence). Trimming removed 5 bases from V and 6 bases from J, with 20 bases in between. This CDR3 is built from 15 residues. The CDR3 DNA sequence: TGTGCCAGCAGTCAAATGCCCGGGACCCTCGGCGAGCAGTACTTC. It codes for CASSQMPGTLGEQYF.

At least ten counts were recorded for this clonotype. The V call is TRBV11-2, the J call TRBJ1-1; D gene uncertain. Germline V gene sequence: CDR1 SGHAT, CDR2 FQNNGV. The CDR3 sequence is 13 residues long. The germline V and J ends were trimmed by 5 bases and 3 bases, with 10 bases remaining between them. The CDR3 bases are TGTGCCAGCAGCCTTGACACATACACTGAAGCTTTCTTT. It specifies CASSLDTYTEAFF.

This clonotype was seen many times. The V call is TRBV2, the J call TRBJ2-3, with TRBD2 identical over 11 bases. Germline CDR1 is SNHLY and CDR2 is FYNNEI. The CDR3 is 18 residues long. V lost 1 base, J lost 1 base, and 7 bases stayed unmatched. Here the CDR3 DNA reads TGTGCCAGCAGTGAAGTGCGCAAGACTAGCGGGGGCACAGATACGCAGTATTTT. Protein product: CASSEVRKTSGGTDTQYF.